One and the same sample provided the 6 T cell receptor beta chains below, sequenced in a study of blood T cell repertoires in COVID-19. Sequencing was performed with immunoSEQ multiplex PCR; in TCRdb, only in-frame clones are kept and a portion is missing. This sample has about 200,000 clones; about 93% occur once, and the top ten carry about 0.8%. Sample: peripheral blood. The origin of the receptors is a man aged 55 to 70 with COVID-19, enrolled during active disease.

The chain employs TRBV30 and TRBJ1-5; no reliable D call. Germline lookup yields CDR1 GTSNPN and CDR2 SVGIG (reference sequence). The V end was cut by 0 bases, the J end by 6 bases, with 9 bases between. This CDR3 is 13 amino acids long. The DNA of the CDR3 is TGTGCCTGGAGTGTACTAGTCGGTCAGCCCCAGCATTTT. Translating it yields CAWSVLVGQPQHF.

The V call is TRBV27, the J call TRBJ2-3; 11 bases are a match to TRBD2. The CDR3 extends over 17 amino acids. Germline V CDR1 and CDR2: MNHEY, SMNVEV (reference sequence). V dropped 5 bases and J dropped 7; count of bases not matched to a gene: 14. CDR3 nucleotides: TGTGCCAGCAGTCGATCCGGGACTAGCGGCAGGCTGAATACGCAGTATTTT. Translation gives CASSRSGTSGRLNTQYF.

The chain combines TRBV19 with TRBJ1-2, with 9 bases lining up with TRBD1. The CDR3 is 16 residues long. Per germline, CDR1 LNHDA and CDR2 SQIVND (reference sequence). V trimming: 3 bases; J trimming: 0 bases; junction bases outside the gene matches: 5. CDR3 bases: TGTGCCAGTAGTATTGGTGGACAGGGGACTAACTATGGCTACACCTTC. It translates to CASSIGGQGTNYGYTF.

The V call is TRBV11-3, the J call TRBJ1-3; 7 bases are a match to TRBD1. This CDR3 has 15 residues. With V trimmed by 5 bases and J by 2 bases, 6 bases remained unmatched. CDR1 SGHNT and CDR2 YENEEA come from the germline V gene. The DNA of the CDR3 is TGTGCCAGCAGCAAAACAGGGGTGGCTGGAAACACCATATATTTT. This gives the protein CASSKTGVAGNTIYF.

The CDR3 nucleotides read TGCGCCAGCAGCTTGGCCGGCAGGGGAGACACTGAAGCTTTCTTT. Residues: CASSLAGRGDTEAFF. The chain combines TRBV5-1 with TRBJ1-1; tentative D call: TRBD1 (6 bases). Per germline, CDR1 SGHRS and CDR2 YFSETQ. This CDR3 has 15 amino acids. The V and J ends lost 0 bases and 3 bases respectively, with 12 bases between them.

This sequence joins TRBV15 and TRBJ2-7; 10 bases line up with TRBD2. Per the germline V gene, CDR1 is LNHNV and CDR2 is YYDKDF (reference sequence). CDR3 length: 21 residues. V gave up 1 base and J gave up 2 bases; unmatched junction bases: 20. This CDR3 is CATSRGLQGGSIAGGAYEQYF. CDR3 DNA sequence: TGTGCCACCAGCAGAGGGCTCCAGGGGGGGAGTATAGCGGGAGGAGCCTACGAGCAGTACTTC.